This TCR beta chain is drawn from a study of blood T cell repertoires in COVID-19. This clone turned up a few times. The germline V gene has CDR1 SGHTA and CDR2 FQGNSA. The CDR3 contains 14 residues. V lost 5 bases and J 4 bases, leaving 14 bases between the germline ends. Sequencing was performed with immunoSEQ multiplex PCR; in TCRdb, only in-frame clones are kept and a portion is missing. The data contain more than 75,000 clones, more than 80% of them singletons. While infection was still active, Seattle patients were enrolled and then followed longitudinally. The specimen sequenced was peripheral blood. The sequence was collected from a man in his fifties with COVID-19, enrolled during active disease. The rearrangement uses TRBV7-2 and TRBJ2-5; possibly TRBD1 for D (5 bases). The CDR3 sequence: CASSPQGSLETQYF. The CDR3, as DNA: TGTGCCAGCAGCCCGCAGGGAAGCCTAGAGACCCAGTACTTC.